Reported below is one T cell receptor beta chain. Its matching antigen is unknown. Trimming stripped 5 bases from V and 0 bases from J, with 14 bases between. The germline V gene encodes CDR1 SGHTA and CDR2 FQGNSA. The length of the CDR3 is 16 residues. Profiled with immunoSEQ multiplex PCR; TCRdb holds only in-frame clones, not every one. Of 12,000 or so clones detected, about 65% appear once; the ten largest clones hold 8.5% to 10%. The sample originates from a study of vaccination effects on CD4 cells after COVID-19. Study-level findings and limits: Long after vaccination, the clones induced by infection and by vaccine shrank markedly in size.

Before sequencing took place, the ViraFEST assay used viral peptide pools to expand antigen-specific CD4+ T cells. A 10-day culture period preceded the isolation of CD4+ T cells. Participants were given two doses of BNT162b2 or mRNA-1273 vaccine. IL-2 medium took the place of half the medium on both days 3 and 7. The chain combines TRBV7-2 with TRBJ1-3; tentatively, D is TRBD1 (5 bases). Source: CD4+ T cells from PBMCs cultured with SARS-CoV-2 spike peptides, taken after COVID-19 vaccination. This sequence was found in a human donor who received a COVID-19 vaccine. The CDR3 reads CASSTSGVLSGNTIYF. The CDR3 coding sequence is TGTGCCAGCAGCACCTCGGGGGTCCTCTCTGGAAACACCATATATTTT.